This is a list of T cell receptor beta chains from one sample in a study of blood T cell repertoires in COVID-19. Some clones are missing from TCRdb's copy, which holds only in-frame ones; the method was immunoSEQ multiplex PCR. In the table there are 220,000 or so clones, about 87% of which are singletons. The specimen was PBMCs or T cells enriched from blood (not recorded which). These receptors were collected from a man in his fifties or sixties who had been exposed to COVID-19. CDR3s include the opening cysteine and the closing phenylalanine or tryptophan. A D gene is named only where the DNA matches it firmly. Size is omitted from some rows. Given values are once, few, many or a class for expanded clones.

TRBV29-1	-	once	TRBJ1-1	CSGLVTEAFF	TGCAGCGGACTGGTGACTGAAGCTTTCTTT
TRBV27	-	-	TRBJ2-2	CASSLAGTPNTGELFF	TGTGCCAGCAGTTTGGCCGGGACACCAAACACCGGGGAGCTGTTTTTT
TRBV11-2	-	-	TRBJ1-6	CASSGPGYNSPLHF	TGTGCCAGCAGCGGACCAGGGTATAATTCACCCCTCCACTTT
TRBV19	TRBD1	-	TRBJ2-5	CASSGRQGAGETQYF	TGTGCCAGTAGTGGTAGACAGGGGGCCGGAGAGACCCAGTACTTC
TRBV7-9	-	-	TRBJ1-2	CASSLGVYYGYTF	TGTGCCAGCAGCTTAGGCGTTTACTATGGCTACACCTTC
TRBV24-1	TRBD2	-	TRBJ2-3	CATSDSLAGVTSTDTQYF	TGTGCCACCAGTGATTCTCTAGCGGGAGTGACTAGCACAGATACGCAGTATTTT
TRBV5-1	-	-	TRBJ1-2	CASSHGDGDYGYTF	TGCGCCAGCAGCCATGGTGACGGAGACTATGGCTACACCTTC
TRBV18	TRBD1	-	TRBJ1-5	CASSVDRDQPQHF	TGTGCCAGCTCAGTAGACAGGGATCAGCCCCAGCATTTT
TRBV5-1	TRBD2	-	TRBJ2-7	CASSPLTSGGYEQYF	TGCGCCAGCAGTCCACTGACTAGCGGGGGGTACGAGCAGTACTTC
TRBV19	TRBD1	-	TRBJ1-5	CASMVQGAGDQPQHF	TGTGCCAGTATGGTACAGGGGGCAGGGGATCAGCCCCAGCATTTT
TRBV3-1/TRBV3-2	TRBD2	-	TRBJ2-2	CASEGGGTGELFF	TGTGCCAGCGAGGGCGGGGGGACCGGGGAGCTGTTTTTT
TRBV5-1	-	-	TRBJ2-7	CASSQGEASEQYF	TGCGCCAGCAGTCAAGGAGAGGCTTCCGAGCAGTACTTC
TRBV21-1	-	-	TRBJ2-1	CASSSGTESSYNEQFF	TGTGCCAGCAGCTCCGGGACAGAGAGCTCCTACAATGAGCAGTTCTTC
TRBV28	-	once	TRBJ2-1	CASSSGSGNEQFF	TGTGCCAGCAGTTCCGGGAGTGGAAATGAGCAGTTCTTC
TRBV6-1	TRBD1	-	TRBJ1-5	CASSEYRGGDRNQPQHF	TGTGCCAGCAGTGAATACAGGGGCGGGGATCGCAATCAGCCCCAGCATTTT
TRBV7-3	TRBD2	-	TRBJ2-3	CASSSAGGGTDTQYF	TGTGCCAGCAGCTCGGCGGGGGGTGGCACAGATACGCAGTATTTT
TRBV9	-	once	TRBJ1-5	CASSVGGDYFQPQHF	TGTGCCAGCAGCGTAGGGGGGGACTACTTTCAGCCCCAGCATTTT
TRBV30	-	-	TRBJ2-1	CAWSESSYNEQFF	TGTGCCTGGAGTGAGAGTTCCTACAATGAGCAGTTCTTC